This T cell receptor beta chain derives from a study of cytomegalovirus exposure and HLA in healthy donors. Study-level findings and limits: With high specificity and sensitivity, the classifier reportedly diagnosed cytomegalovirus status.

CDR3 length equals 11 residues. CDR1 and CDR2 (germline): DFQATT, SNEGSKA (reference sequence). V lost 6 bases, J lost 6 bases, and 9 bases lay in between. The PCR used 60 Vbeta and 13 Jbeta primers. Only in-frame clones appear in the TCRdb table, and some are missing; sequencing was by immunoSEQ multiplex PCR. The data contain around 120,000 clones, around three quarters of them singletons. To note about this clone: Its matching antigen is unknown.

The source material was PBMCs. The rearrangement links TRBV20-1 to TRBJ1-5; no reliable D call. The sequence was obtained from a woman aged 40 to 50 in good health and CMV-seronegative. The CDR3, as DNA: TGCAGTGCCGGGGAGGTTCAGCCCCAGCATTTT. It specifies CSAGEVQPQHF.